The TCR beta chain described here comes from a study of molecular identifiers for immune sequencing clone quantification. The sample holds many counts of this clonotype. TCRdb re-called the PCR reads through MiXCR, storing one row per CDR3 protein. The repertoire holds some 580,000 distinct CDR3 sequences, with approximately 24% as singletons. V was shortened by 3 bases and J by 2 bases, with 7 bases between the two germline ends. The CDR3 runs to 14 residues. Material for sequencing was naive CD8+ T cells from blood, with Jurkat cell RNA spiked in. Subset indicated: FACS-sorted CD8+CD4-CCR7+CD45RA+ naive T cells. V usage is TRBV12-3 or TRBV12-4 and J usage is TRBJ2-2; D uncertain. The source of this sequence is a human donor in good health. Some libraries in this study had Jurkat cell RNA spiked in. Here the CDR3 reads CASSFGINTGELFF. The CDR3 coding sequence is TGTGCCAGCAGTTTTGGGATCAACACCGGGGAGCTGTTTTTT.